The clone carrying this T cell receptor beta chain was seen once. Its antigen is unidentified. The PCR ran on 60 Vbeta and 13 Jbeta primers. Method: immunoSEQ multiplex PCR; TCRdb's copy keeps in-frame clones and lacks some. The data contain 110,000 or so clones, about two thirds of them seen just once; the ten biggest clones take up about 5.7%. The CDR3 loop spans 12 amino acids. Germline CDR1 LNHDA, CDR2 SQIVND (reference sequence). V was pared by 6 bases and J by 10 bases, with 15 bases between. The data belong to a study of cytomegalovirus exposure and HLA in healthy donors. Study conclusions and caveats: Researchers reported in a later analysis that common viral pathogens appeared linked to several top clusters.

The sequence came from a woman between 65 and 79 years old in good health and CMV-seropositive. The chain uses TRBV19 and TRBJ1-1; D is perhaps TRBD1 (5 bases). The sequencing input was PBMCs. CDR3 in amino acids: CASSRPRGGAFF. DNA for the CDR3: TGTGCCAGTAGCCGACCCCGGGGGGGAGCTTTCTTT.